This paragraph covers one T cell receptor (beta chain) sequence. Trimming shortened V by 0 bases and J by 5 bases, and 11 bases separated the two germline ends. Per the germline V gene, CDR1 is SGHRS and CDR2 is YFSETQ. CDR3 size: 14 residues. Clones were read by immunoSEQ multiplex PCR, and TCRdb kept only the in-frame ones, dropping some. The sample has roughly 100,000 clones; around four fifths are singletons. The data were obtained in a study of control samples from healthy donors and cancer patients. Sequenced sample: blood. The TCR sequence derives from a woman aged 45-60 years in good health. The chain carries TRBV5-1 and TRBJ1-1; D perhaps matches TRBD1 (5 bases). The CDR3 nucleotides read TGCGCCAGCAGCTTGGGCGCGGGGCGGACTGAAGCTTTCTTT. Amino acids: CASSLGAGRTEAFF.